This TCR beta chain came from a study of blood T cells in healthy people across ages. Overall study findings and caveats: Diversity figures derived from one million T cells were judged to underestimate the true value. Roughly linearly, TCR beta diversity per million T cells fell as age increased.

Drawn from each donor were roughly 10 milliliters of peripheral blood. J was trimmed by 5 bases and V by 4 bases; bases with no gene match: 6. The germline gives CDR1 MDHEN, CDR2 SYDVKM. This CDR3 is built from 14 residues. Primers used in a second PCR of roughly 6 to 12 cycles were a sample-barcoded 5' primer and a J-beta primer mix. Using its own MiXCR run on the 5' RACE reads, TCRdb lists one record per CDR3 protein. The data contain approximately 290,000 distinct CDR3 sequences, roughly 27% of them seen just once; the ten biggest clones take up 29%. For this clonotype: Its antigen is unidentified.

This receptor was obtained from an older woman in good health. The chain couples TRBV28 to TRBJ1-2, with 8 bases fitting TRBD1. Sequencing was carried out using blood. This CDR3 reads CASSSPHRGYGYTF. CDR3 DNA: TGTGCCAGCAGTTCCCCCCACAGGGGGTATGGCTACACCTTC.